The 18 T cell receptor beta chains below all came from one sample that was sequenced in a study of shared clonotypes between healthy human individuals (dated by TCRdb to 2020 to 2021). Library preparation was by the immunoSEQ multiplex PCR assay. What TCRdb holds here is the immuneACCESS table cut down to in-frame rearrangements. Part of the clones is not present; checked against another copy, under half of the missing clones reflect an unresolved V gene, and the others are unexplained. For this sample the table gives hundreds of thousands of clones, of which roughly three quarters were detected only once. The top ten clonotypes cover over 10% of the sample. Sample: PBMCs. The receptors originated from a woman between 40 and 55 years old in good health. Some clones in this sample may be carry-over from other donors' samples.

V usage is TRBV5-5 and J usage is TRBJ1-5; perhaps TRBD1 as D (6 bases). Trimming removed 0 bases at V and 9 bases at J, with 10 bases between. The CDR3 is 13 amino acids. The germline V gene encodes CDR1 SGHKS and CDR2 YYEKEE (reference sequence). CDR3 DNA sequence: TGTGCCAGCAGCTTGGAGGACAGATTGCCCCAGCATTTT. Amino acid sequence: CASSLEDRLPQHF.

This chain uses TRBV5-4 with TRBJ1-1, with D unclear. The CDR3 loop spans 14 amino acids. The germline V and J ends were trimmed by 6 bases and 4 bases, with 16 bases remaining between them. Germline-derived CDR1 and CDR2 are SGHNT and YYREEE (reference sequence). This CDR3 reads CASNSKGGGTEAFF. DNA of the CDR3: TGTGCCAGCAACTCGAAGGGTGGAGGCACTGAAGCTTTCTTT.

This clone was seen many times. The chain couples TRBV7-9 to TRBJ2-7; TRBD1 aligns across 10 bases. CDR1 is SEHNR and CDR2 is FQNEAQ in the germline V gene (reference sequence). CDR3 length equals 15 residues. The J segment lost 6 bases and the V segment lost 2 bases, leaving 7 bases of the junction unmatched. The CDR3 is CASSLNLRDRGEQYF. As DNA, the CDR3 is TGTGCCAGCAGCTTAAACCTGCGGGACAGGGGCGAGCAGTACTTC.

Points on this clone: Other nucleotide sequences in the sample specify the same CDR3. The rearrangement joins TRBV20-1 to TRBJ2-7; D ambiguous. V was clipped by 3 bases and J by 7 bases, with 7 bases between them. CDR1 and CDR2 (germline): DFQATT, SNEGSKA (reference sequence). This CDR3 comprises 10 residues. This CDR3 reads CSASLGEQYF. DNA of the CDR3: TGCAGTGCTAGTCTGGGGGAGCAGTACTTC.

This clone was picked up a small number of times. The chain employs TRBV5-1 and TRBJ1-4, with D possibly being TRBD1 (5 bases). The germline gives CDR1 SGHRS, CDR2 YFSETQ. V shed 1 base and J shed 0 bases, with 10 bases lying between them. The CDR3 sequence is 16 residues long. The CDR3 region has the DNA TGCGCCAGCAGCTTGCCTGGGGACCCAACTAATGAAAAACTGTTTTTT. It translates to CASSLPGDPTNEKLFF. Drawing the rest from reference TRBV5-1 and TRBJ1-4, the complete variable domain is KAGVTQTPRYLIKTRGQQVTLSCSPISGHRSVSWYQQTPGQGLQFLFEYFSETQRNKGNFPGRFSGRQFSNSRSEMNVSTLELGDSALYLCASSLPGDPTNEKLFFGSGTQLSVL.

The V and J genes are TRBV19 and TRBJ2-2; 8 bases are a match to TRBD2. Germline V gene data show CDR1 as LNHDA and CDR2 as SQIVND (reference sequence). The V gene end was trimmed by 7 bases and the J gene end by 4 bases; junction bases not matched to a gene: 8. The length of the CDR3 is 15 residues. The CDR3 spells CASKSGSVSTGELFF. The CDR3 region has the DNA TGTGCCAGTAAGAGCGGGAGCGTGTCCACCGGGGAGCTGTTTTTT.

The CDR3 protein is CASSEGGSGTPVGYTF. CDR3 DNA: TGTGCCAGCAGTGAAGGAGGTTCAGGGACTCCCGTTGGCTACACCTTC. The J gene is TRBJ1-2, the V gene TRBV25-1, with D perhaps matching TRBD1 (5 bases). The CDR3 has 16 residues. CDR1 is MGHDK, CDR2 SYGVNS, per germline. With 2 bases removed from V and 7 bases from J, the gap between germline ends came to 20 bases.

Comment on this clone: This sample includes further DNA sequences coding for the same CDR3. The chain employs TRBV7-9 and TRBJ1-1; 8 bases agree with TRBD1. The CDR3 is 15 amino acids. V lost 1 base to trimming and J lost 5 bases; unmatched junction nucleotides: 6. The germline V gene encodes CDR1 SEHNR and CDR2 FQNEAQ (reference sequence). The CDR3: CASSLGQGARTEAFF. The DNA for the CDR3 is TGTGCCAGCAGCTTAGGTCAGGGGGCGCGGACTGAAGCTTTCTTT.

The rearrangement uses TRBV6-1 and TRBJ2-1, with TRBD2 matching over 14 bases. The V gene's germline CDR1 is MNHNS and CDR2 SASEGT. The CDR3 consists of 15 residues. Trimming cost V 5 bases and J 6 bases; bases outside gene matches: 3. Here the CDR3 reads CASSRTSGRINEQFF. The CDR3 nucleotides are TGTGCCAGCAGTAGGACTAGCGGGAGGATCAATGAGCAGTTCTTC.

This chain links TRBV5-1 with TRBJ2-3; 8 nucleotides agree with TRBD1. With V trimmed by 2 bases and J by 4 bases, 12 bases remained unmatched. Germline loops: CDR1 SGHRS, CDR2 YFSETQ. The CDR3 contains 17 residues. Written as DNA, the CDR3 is TGCGCCAGCAGCTTTTTAAGTGGACAGGGCAGGTCAGATACGCAGTATTTT. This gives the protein CASSFLSGQGRSDTQYF.

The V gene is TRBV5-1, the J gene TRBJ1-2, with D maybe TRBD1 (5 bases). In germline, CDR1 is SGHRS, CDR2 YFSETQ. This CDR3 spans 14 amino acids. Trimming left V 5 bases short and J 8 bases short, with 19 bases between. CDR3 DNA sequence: TGCGCCAGCAGTCGGGACGACGCAACGGGAGGCTACACCTTC. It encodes CASSRDDATGGYTF.

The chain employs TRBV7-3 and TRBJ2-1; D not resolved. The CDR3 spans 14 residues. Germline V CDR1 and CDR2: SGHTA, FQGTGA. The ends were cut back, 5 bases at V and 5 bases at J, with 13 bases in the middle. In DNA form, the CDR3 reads TGTGCCAGCAGCCCCCGGGTAGGGAACAATGAGCAGTTCTTC. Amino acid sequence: CASSPRVGNNEQFF.

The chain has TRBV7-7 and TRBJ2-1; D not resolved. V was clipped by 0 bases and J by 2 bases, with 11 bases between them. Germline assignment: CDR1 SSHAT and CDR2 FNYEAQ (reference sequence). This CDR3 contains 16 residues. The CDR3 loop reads CASSLAPAGPYNEQFF. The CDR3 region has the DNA TGTGCCAGCAGCTTAGCACCAGCAGGCCCCTACAATGAGCAGTTCTTC.

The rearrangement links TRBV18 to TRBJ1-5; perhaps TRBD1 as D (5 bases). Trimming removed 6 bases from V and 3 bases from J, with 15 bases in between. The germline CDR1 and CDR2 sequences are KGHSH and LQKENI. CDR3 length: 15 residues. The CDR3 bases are TGTGCCAGCTCTTCCTCGGGGGGTTCCAATCAGCCCCAGCATTTT. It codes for CASSSSGGSNQPQHF.

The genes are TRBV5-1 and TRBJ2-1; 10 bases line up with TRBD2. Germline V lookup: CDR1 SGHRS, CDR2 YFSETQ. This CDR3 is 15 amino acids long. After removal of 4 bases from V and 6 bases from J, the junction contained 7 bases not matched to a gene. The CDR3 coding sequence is TGCGCCAGCAGCACAGGGACTAGCGAGGGCAATGAGCAGTTCTTC. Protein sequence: CASSTGTSEGNEQFF.

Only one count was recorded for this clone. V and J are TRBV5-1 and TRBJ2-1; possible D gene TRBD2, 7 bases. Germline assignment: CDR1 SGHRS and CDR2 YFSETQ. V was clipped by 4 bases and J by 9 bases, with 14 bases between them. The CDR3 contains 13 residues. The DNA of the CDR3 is TGCGCCAGCAGCCAGGCGGGGGCTAGTGAGCAGTTCTTC. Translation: CASSQAGASEQFF.

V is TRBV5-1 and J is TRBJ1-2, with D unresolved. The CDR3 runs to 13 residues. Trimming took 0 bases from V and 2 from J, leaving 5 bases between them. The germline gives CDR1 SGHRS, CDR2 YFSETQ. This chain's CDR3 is CASSLARNYGYTF. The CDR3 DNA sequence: TGCGCCAGCAGCTTGGCCCGGAACTATGGCTACACCTTC.

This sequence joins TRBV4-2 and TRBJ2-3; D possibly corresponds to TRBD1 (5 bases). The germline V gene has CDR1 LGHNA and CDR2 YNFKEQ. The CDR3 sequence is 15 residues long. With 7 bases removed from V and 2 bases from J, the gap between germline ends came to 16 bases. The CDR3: CASTPSETDTDTQYF. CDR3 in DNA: TGTGCCAGCACCCCCTCCGAGACAGACACAGATACGCAGTATTTT.